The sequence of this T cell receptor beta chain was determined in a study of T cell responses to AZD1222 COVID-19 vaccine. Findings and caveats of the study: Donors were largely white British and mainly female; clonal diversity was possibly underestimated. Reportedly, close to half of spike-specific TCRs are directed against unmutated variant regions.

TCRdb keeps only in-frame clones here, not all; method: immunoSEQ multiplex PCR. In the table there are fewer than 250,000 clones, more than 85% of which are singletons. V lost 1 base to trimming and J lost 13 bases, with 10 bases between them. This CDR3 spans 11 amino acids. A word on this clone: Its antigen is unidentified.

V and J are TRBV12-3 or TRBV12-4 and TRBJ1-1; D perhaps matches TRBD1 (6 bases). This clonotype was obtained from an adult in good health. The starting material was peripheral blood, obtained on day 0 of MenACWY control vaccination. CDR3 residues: CASSLGRGRFF. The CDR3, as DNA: TGTGCCAGCAGTTTAGGCAGGGGCCGTTTCTTT.